This TCR beta chain was documented in a study of identical twins. TCRdb re-called the 5' RACE reads through MiXCR, storing one row per CDR3 protein. This table has approximately 260,000 distinct CDR3 sequences, about 9% appearing once. There are a few counts of this clonotype. CDR1 is MNHEY and CDR2 is SVGEGT in the germline V gene. The CDR3 loop spans 14 amino acids. Deletions cut 4 bases from V and 6 bases from J, with 16 bases between. The same specimen was also included in a second study, on yellow fever vaccine responses in identical twins.

The specimen was CD8+ T cells sorted from blood. The receptor was derived from a woman under 30 in good health. The chain joins TRBV6-2 or TRBV6-3 to TRBJ2-7; no clear D gene. The CDR3 protein is CASSFTDELGEQYF. The CDR3 DNA is TGTGCCAGCAGTTTCACGGACGAGCTGGGCGAGCAGTACTTC.